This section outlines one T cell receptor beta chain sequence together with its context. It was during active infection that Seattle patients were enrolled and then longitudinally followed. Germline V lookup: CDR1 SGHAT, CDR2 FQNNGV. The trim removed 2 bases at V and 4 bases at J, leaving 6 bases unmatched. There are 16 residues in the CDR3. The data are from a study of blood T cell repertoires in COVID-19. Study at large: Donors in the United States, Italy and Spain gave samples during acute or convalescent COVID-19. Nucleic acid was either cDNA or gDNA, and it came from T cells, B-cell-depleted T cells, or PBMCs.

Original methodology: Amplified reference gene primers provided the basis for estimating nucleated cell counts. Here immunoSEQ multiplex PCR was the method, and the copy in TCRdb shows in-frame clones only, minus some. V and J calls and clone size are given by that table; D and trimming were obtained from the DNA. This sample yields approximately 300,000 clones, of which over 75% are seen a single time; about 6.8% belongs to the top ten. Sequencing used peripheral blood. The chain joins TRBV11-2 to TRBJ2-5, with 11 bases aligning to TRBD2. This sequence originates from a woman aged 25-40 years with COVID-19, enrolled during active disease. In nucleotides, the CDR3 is TGTGCCAGCAGCTTAAGCCTCACTAGCGGGAGAGAGACCCAGTACTTC. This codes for CASSLSLTSGRETQYF.